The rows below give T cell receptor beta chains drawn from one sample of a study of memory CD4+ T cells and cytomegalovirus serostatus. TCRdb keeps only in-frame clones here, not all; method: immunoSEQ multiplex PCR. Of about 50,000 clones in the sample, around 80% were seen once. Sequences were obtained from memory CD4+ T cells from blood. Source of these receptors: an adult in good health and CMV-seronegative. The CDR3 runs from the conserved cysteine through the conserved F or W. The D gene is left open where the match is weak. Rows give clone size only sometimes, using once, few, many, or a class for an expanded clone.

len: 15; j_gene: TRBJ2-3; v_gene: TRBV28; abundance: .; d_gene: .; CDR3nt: TGTGCCAGCAGTTTAGGGGGGATCCGCACAGATACGCAGTATTTT; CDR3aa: CASSLGGIRTDTQYF
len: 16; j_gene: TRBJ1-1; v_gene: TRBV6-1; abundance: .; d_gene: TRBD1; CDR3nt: TGTGCCAGCAGTGGCAACAGGGGGCGGCGTAACACTGAAGCTTTCTTT; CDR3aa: CASSGNRGRRNTEAFF
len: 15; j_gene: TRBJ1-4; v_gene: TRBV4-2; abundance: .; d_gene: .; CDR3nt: TGTGCCAGCAGCCAAAGGCGGGACCCTAATGAAAAACTGTTTTTT; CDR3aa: CASSQRRDPNEKLFF
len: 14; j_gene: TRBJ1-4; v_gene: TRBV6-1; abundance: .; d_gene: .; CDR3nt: TGTGCCAGCAAGGGGAAAACAACTAATGAAAAACTGTTTTTT; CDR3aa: CASKGKTTNEKLFF
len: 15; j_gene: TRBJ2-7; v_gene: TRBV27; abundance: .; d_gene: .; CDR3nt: TGTGCCAGCAGTTTATCGCCACAGAGTGCCTACGAGCAGTACTTC; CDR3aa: CASSLSPQSAYEQYF
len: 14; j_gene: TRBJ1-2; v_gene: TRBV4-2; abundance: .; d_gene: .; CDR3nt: TGTGCCAGCAGCCAAGAGGGGTACGACTATGGCTACACCTTC; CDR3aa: CASSQEGYDYGYTF
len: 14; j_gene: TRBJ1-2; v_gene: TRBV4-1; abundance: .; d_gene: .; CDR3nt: TGCGCCAGCAGCCCGGCAGAGGGCGGCTATGGCTACACCTTC; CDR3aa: CASSPAEGGYGYTF
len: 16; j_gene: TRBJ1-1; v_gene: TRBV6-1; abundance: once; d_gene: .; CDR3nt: TGTGCCAGCAGTGAACCACATACAGGGAGGGGGACTGAAGCTTTCTTT; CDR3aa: CASSEPHTGRGTEAFF
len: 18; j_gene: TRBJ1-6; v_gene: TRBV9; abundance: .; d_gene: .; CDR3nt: TGTGCCAGCAGCGTGAGCGACAGCCGGAGCTCCTATAATTCACCCCTCCACTTT; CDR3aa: CASSVSDSRSSYNSPLHF
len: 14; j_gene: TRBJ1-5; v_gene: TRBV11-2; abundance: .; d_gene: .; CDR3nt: TGTGCCAGCAGCCCTGGACAGACTAATCAGCCCCAGCATTTT; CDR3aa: CASSPGQTNQPQHF
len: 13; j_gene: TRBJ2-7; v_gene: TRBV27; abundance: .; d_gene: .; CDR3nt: TGTGCCAGCAGTACCAACTTCGGCTACGAGCAGTACTTC; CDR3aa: CASSTNFGYEQYF
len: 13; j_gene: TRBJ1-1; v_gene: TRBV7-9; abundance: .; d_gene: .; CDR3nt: TGTGCCAGCAGCTTAGCGCGGGTAACTGAAGCTTTCTTT; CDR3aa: CASSLARVTEAFF
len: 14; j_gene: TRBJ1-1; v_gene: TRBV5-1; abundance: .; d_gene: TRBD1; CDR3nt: TGCGCCAGCAGCTTGACAGGGGTAGGCACTGAAGCTTTCTTT; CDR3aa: CASSLTGVGTEAFF
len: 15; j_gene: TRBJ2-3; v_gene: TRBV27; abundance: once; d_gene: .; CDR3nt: TGTGCCAGCAGTGACCCCGGGAAGCGCACAGATACGCAGTATTTT; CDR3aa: CASSDPGKRTDTQYF
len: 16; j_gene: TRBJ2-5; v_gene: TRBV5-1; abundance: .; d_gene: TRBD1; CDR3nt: TGCGCCAGCAGCTTACTTCCCCCGGGACAGCAAGAGACCCAGTACTTC; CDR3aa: CASSLLPPGQQETQYF
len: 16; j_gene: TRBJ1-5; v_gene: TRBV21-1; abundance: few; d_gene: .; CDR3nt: TGTGCCAGCAGCACCCCTGACAGGGGTTGCAATCAGCCCCAGCATTTT; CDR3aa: CASSTPDRGCNQPQHF
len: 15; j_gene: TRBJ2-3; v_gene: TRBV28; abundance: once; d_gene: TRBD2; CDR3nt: TGTGCCAGCAGTTTAGCGGGAGGGCCTTTAGATACGCAGTATTTT; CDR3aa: CASSLAGGPLDTQYF
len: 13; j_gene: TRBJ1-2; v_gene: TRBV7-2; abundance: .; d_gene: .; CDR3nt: TGTGCCAGCAGCTTAGCGGGGGGATATGGCTACACCTTC; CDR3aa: CASSLAGGYGYTF
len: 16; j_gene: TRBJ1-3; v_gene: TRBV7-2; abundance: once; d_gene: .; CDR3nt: TGTGCCAGCAGCTTAATCGAGGGTCGGTCTGGAAACACCATATATTTT; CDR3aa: CASSLIEGRSGNTIYF
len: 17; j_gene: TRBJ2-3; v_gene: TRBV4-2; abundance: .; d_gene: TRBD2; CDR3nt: TGTGCCAGCAGCCAACTCTCAACTAGCGGGGGGGGAGATACGCAGTATTTT; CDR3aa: CASSQLSTSGGGDTQYF
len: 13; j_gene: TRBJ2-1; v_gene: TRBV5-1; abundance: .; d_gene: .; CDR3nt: TGCGCCAGCAGCTTGGGACCCCAGACAGAGCAGTTCTTC; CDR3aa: CASSLGPQTEQFF
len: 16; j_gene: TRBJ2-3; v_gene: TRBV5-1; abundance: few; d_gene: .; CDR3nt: TGCGCCAGCAGCTTGGCCGCACCCCCCGGCACAGATACGCAGTATTTT; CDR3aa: CASSLAAPPGTDTQYF
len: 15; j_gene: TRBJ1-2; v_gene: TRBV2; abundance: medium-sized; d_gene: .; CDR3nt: TGTGCCAGCAGTGAAATTGGGGTGGGATACTATGGCTACACCTTC; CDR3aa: CASSEIGVGYYGYTF
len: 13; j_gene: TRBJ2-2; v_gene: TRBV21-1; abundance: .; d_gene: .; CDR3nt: TGTGCCAGCAGGACAGGGGAGGCCGGGGAGCTGTTTTTT; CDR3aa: CASRTGEAGELFF